This entry lists 23 T cell receptor beta chains sequenced from one sample in a study of T cells in Graves' hyperthyroidism and ophthalmopathy. Amplification yielded TCR beta CDR3 regions, with RNA transcripts as the source. HTBI primers drove first-round RT-PCR of the TCR CDR3. MiXCR, run by TCRdb on the multiplex PCR reads, gives a single entry per CDR3 protein. The sample contains fewer than 200,000 distinct CDR3 sequences, over 15% of which appear only once. The sequencing input was blood. These receptors were obtained from a woman aged 45-60 years with Graves' hyperthyroidism.

This clonotype was observed many times. This chain uses TRBV5-5 with TRBJ2-5; D is unresolved. From germline, CDR1 is SGHKS and CDR2 YYEKEE (reference sequence). The CDR3 is 15 amino acids. V lost 0 bases to trimming and J lost 1 base, with 10 bases between them. The DNA for the CDR3 is TGTGCCAGCAGCTTGGGCCCACAGACCCAAGAGACCCAGTACTTC. It codes for CASSLGPQTQETQYF.

This clonotype was seen many times. The chain links TRBV11-2 to TRBJ2-7; D may correspond to TRBD1 or TRBD2 (6 bases each). From germline, CDR1 is SGHAT and CDR2 FQNNGV. With 4 bases removed from V and 0 bases from J, the gap between germline ends came to 13 bases. The CDR3 is 15 amino acids. CDR3 coding DNA: TGTGCCAGCAGCTGGGGGGCTGGAGGCTCCTACGAGCAGTACTTC. It translates to CASSWGAGGSYEQYF. Together with reference TRBV11-2 and TRBJ2-7, the CDR3 gives the full variable domain: EAGVAQSPRYKIIEKRQSVAFWCNPISGHATLYWYQQILGQGPKLLIQFQNNGVVDDSQLPKDRFSAERLKGVDSTLKIQPAKLEDSAVYLCASSWGAGGSYEQYFGPGTRLTVT.

The sample holds many counts of this clonotype. This rearrangement joins TRBV2 to TRBJ1-1, with 7 bases matching TRBD1. After removal of 9 bases from V and 8 bases from J, the junction contained 15 bases not matched to a gene. The CDR3 consists of 14 residues. Germline V gene lookup returns CDR1 SNHLY and CDR2 FYNNEI. The CDR3, as DNA: TGTGCCAGGGGGACAGCCAGACCTGACTGGGAAGCTTTCTTT. It encodes CARGTARPDWEAFF.

This clonotype appeared many times. V gene TRBV6-2 or TRBV6-3 combines with J gene TRBJ1-1; D is ambiguous. The germline V and J ends were trimmed by 6 bases and 7 bases, with 9 bases remaining between them. Germline V gene lookup returns CDR1 MNHEY and CDR2 SVGEGT. This CDR3 is built from 11 residues. CDR3: CASSSTLEAFF. Here the CDR3 DNA reads TGTGCCAGCAGCTCGACACTTGAAGCTTTCTTT.

In its sample, this clonotype was seen many times. V gene TRBV5-1 combines with J gene TRBJ1-5; D call uncertain. Trimming shortened V by 0 bases and J by 1 base, and 8 bases separated the two germline ends. From germline, CDR1 is SGHRS and CDR2 YFSETQ. This CDR3 spans 15 amino acids. The CDR3 DNA reads TGCGCCAGCAGCTTGGTTGGGGAGAGCAATCAGCCCCAGCATTTT. Amino acid sequence: CASSLVGESNQPQHF.

A few counts support this clonotype. The V gene is TRBV6-2 or TRBV6-3, the J gene TRBJ1-3; a weak D match, TRBD1 (5 bases). Trimming removed 6 bases at V and 4 bases at J, with 16 bases between. Germline CDR1 reads MNHEY; CDR2 reads SVGEGT. The CDR3 length is 15 residues. Here the CDR3 DNA reads TGTGCCAGCAGCAACCTGGGGGGTGCCGGAAACACCATATATTTT. Translation: CASSNLGGAGNTIYF.

This clonotype was counted ten times or more. The chain uses TRBV7-9 and TRBJ2-2; 8 bases align to TRBD1. CDR1 and CDR2 (germline): SEHNR, FQNEAQ (reference sequence). The CDR3 runs to 12 residues. CDR3 in amino acids: CAGQGNTGELFF. The CDR3 nucleotides read TGTGCAGGACAGGGTAACACCGGGGAGCTGTTTTTT. Full variable domain (outside the CDR3, taken from reference TRBV7-9 and TRBJ2-2): DTGVSQNPRHKITKRGQNVTFRCDPISEHNRLYWYRQTLGQGPEFLTYFQNEAQLEKSRLLSDRFSAERPKGSFSTLEIQRTEQGDSAMYLCAGQGNTGELFFGEGSRLTVL.

This clonotype was detected a few times. The chain links TRBV24-1 to TRBJ1-2; weak D call: TRBD1 (6 bases). The CDR3 is 14 amino acids. Germline V gene sequence: CDR1 KGHDR, CDR2 SFDVKD. V was trimmed by 3 bases and J by 3 bases, leaving 10 bases between them. CDR3 DNA: TGTGCCACCAGTGATGAGGGGGGGGACTATGGCTACACCTTC. Translation gives CATSDEGGDYGYTF.

This clonotype was picked up a small number of times. The CDR3 nucleotides read TGTGCCAGCAGTCGAGAAGAGGGGGCGAACATCCACTCTGGGGCCAACGTCCTGACTTTC. Amino acids: CASSREEGANIHSGANVLTF. The J gene is TRBJ2-6, the V gene TRBV7-9; 7 nucleotides agree with TRBD1. The germline CDR1 and CDR2 sequences are SEHNR and FQNEAQ (reference sequence). Trimming at V came to 6 bases and at J to 0 bases, leaving 17 bases not matched to a gene. The CDR3 runs 20 residues.

This clonotype has ten or more counts. The J gene is TRBJ1-3, the V gene TRBV28, with D maybe TRBD1 (6 bases). V was shortened by 1 base and J by 0 bases, with 13 bases between the two germline ends. The CDR3 is 17 amino acids. The V gene's germline CDR1 is MDHEN and CDR2 SYDVKM. CDR3 sequence: CASSLSGTYISGNTIYF. CDR3 bases: TGTGCCAGCAGTTTATCCGGGACATATATCTCTGGAAACACCATATATTTT.

At least ten counts were recorded for this clonotype. This chain joins TRBV11-2 and TRBJ2-7; D is ambiguous. The CDR3 runs 13 residues. Trimming shortened V by 1 base and J by 6 bases, and 10 bases separated the two germline ends. Germline CDR1 and CDR2: SGHAT and FQNNGV. DNA for the CDR3: TGTGCCAGCAGCTTAGGTCACGTTGGCGAGCAGTACTTC. It yields the protein CASSLGHVGEQYF. Filled out from reference TRBV11-2 and TRBJ2-7, the complete variable domain reads EAGVAQSPRYKIIEKRQSVAFWCNPISGHATLYWYQQILGQGPKLLIQFQNNGVVDDSQLPKDRFSAERLKGVDSTLKIQPAKLEDSAVYLCASSLGHVGEQYFGPGTRLTVT.

At least ten counts were recorded for this clonotype. The genes are TRBV12-3 or TRBV12-4 and TRBJ2-7; D is uncertain. Trimming removed 6 bases at V and 0 bases at J, with 9 bases between. The CDR3 is made up of 13 amino acids. The CDR3 DNA reads TGTGCCAGCAGACTTAGGGCCTCCTACGAGCAGTACTTC. Translated, it gives CASRLRASYEQYF.

This clonotype appeared a few times. A read error may be the cause here, since a much bigger clone is one base away. CDR3 protein: CTSTDPTGLDGNTIYF. For the CDR3, the DNA is TGTACCAGCACCGACCCGACAGGGTTGGATGGAAACACCATATATTTT. The chain carries TRBV6-1 and TRBJ1-3; TRBD1 aligns across 7 bases. This CDR3 spans 16 amino acids. Germline CDR1 MNHNS, CDR2 SASEGT.

This clonotype was observed many times. The V gene is TRBV4-3, the J gene TRBJ2-7, with 8 bases that match TRBD2. Germline V lookup: CDR1 LGHNA, CDR2 YSLEER. This CDR3 spans 16 amino acids. V lost 0 bases and J lost 6; bases outside the gene matches: 10. The CDR3 sequence: CASSQDSGVKTGEQYF. The CDR3 region has the DNA TGCGCCAGCAGCCAAGATAGCGGGGTGAAGACCGGCGAGCAGTACTTC.

This clonotype was seen at least ten times. The chain has TRBV25-1 and TRBJ1-4; D possibly corresponds to TRBD1 (6 bases). This CDR3 comprises 17 residues. The ends were cut back, 1 base at V and 8 bases at J, with 20 bases in the middle. Germline lookup yields CDR1 MGHDK and CDR2 SYGVNS. The CDR3 here is CASSEWIQRGNTEKLFF. As DNA, the CDR3 is TGTGCCAGCAGTGAATGGATCCAAAGGGGGAATACGGAAAAACTGTTTTTT.

At least ten counts were recorded for this clonotype. V and J are TRBV7-9 and TRBJ2-1, with D hard to call. The length of the CDR3 is 15 residues. The V gene lost 1 base and the J gene lost 3 bases, with 10 bases spanning the gap. Germline V gene lookup returns CDR1 SEHNR and CDR2 FQNEAQ (reference sequence). DNA of the CDR3: TGTGCCAGCAGCTTAGTGGCGGACGTCTACAATGAGCAGTTCTTC. It specifies CASSLVADVYNEQFF.

The chain uses TRBV5-1 and TRBJ2-5; 7 bases agree with TRBD2. CDR1 is SGHRS and CDR2 is YFSETQ in the germline V gene. The ends lost 4 bases at V and 7 bases at J; junction bases unmatched: 10. CDR3 length: 14 residues. The CDR3 DNA reads TGCGCCAGCAGCCCTGCGGGGGAAAGAGGGACCCAGTACTTC. Translating it yields CASSPAGERGTQYF.

The V and J genes are TRBV30 and TRBJ1-1; no definite D call. This CDR3 spans 15 amino acids. V was shortened by 0 bases and J by 1 base, with 12 bases between the two germline ends. Germline V gene lookup returns CDR1 GTSNPN and CDR2 SVGIG (reference sequence). CDR3 protein: CAWSVGMRGNTEAFF. The DNA of the CDR3 is TGTGCCTGGAGTGTGGGGATGCGGGGGAACACTGAAGCTTTCTTT.

On this clonotype: Just one base apart from a much larger clone, this may be a read error. Since the CDR3 does not end with the conserved phenylalanine or tryptophan, this likely comes from a read error. This chain connects TRBV5-1 to TRBJ2-7; D may be TRBD1 (6 bases). Germline values: CDR1 SGHRS, CDR2 YFSETQ. V was clipped by 4 bases and J by 0 bases, with 17 bases between them. CDR3 length: 16 amino acids. The CDR3 DNA is TGCGCCAGCAGCGACACAGGGCCCCAAAACTCCTACGAGCAGTACCTC. It encodes CASSDTGPQNSYEQYL.

The chain joins TRBV30 to TRBJ1-4; D is possibly TRBD1 (6 bases). CDR3 size: 14 residues. Germline values: CDR1 GTSNPN, CDR2 SVGIG (reference sequence). V was shortened by 0 bases and J by 11 bases, with 16 bases between the two germline ends. The CDR3 coding sequence is TGTGCCTGGAGTGTAAGGGGGTCGGAGACGAAACTGTTTTTT. Its translation is CAWSVRGSETKLFF. The full variable domain, with the rest looked up from reference TRBV30 and TRBJ1-4, is SQTIHQWPATLVQPVGSPLSLECTVEGTSNPNLYWYRQAAGRGLQLLFYSVGIGQISSEVPQNLSASRPQDRQFILSSKKLLLSDSGFYLCAWSVRGSETKLFFGSGTQLSVL.

This clonotype was seen ten or more times. The gene calls are TRBV12-3 or TRBV12-4 and TRBJ1-1; D uncertain. V lost 2 bases and J lost 4, with 11 bases in between. This CDR3 contains 14 residues. This CDR3 is CASSLRFGGTEAFF. The CDR3 DNA reads as TGTGCCAGCAGTTTACGGTTTGGAGGCACTGAAGCTTTCTTT.

The CDR3 sequence is CSARSPALSSGANVLTF. In nucleotides, the CDR3 is TGCAGTGCTCGAAGCCCGGCCCTCAGCTCTGGGGCCAACGTCCTGACTTTC. This chain uses TRBV20-1 with TRBJ2-6, with D uncertain. Germline V lookup: CDR1 DFQATT, CDR2 SNEGSKA (reference sequence). V shed 5 bases and J shed 0 bases, with 17 bases lying between them. CDR3 length equals 17 residues.

This clonotype was picked up a small number of times. This chain uses TRBV14 with TRBJ2-7, with D maybe TRBD1 (5 bases). The germline V gene encodes CDR1 SGHDN and CDR2 FVKESK. The CDR3 covers 14 residues. Deletions cut 5 bases from V and 3 bases from J, with 14 bases between. CDR3 nucleotide sequence: TGTGCCAGCAGCTCTTCATTACAGGTCTACGAGCAGTACTTC. Translating it yields CASSSSLQVYEQYF. The whole variable domain, filled in from reference TRBV14 and TRBJ2-7, reads EAGVTQFPSHSVIEKGQTVTLRCDPISGHDNLYWYRRVMGKEIKFLLHFVKESKQDESGMPNNRFLAERTGGTYSTLKVQPAELEDSGVYFCASSSSLQVYEQYFGPGTRLTVT.